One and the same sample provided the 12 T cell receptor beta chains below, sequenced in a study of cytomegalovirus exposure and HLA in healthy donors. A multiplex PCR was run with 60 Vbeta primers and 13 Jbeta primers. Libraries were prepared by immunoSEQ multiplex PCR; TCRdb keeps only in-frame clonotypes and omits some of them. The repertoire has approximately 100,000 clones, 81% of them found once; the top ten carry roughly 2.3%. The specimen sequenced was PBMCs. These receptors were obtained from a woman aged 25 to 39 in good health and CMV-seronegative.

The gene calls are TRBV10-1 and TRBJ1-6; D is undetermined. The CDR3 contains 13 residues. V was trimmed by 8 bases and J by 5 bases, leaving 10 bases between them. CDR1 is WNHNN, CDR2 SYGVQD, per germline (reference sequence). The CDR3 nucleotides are TGCGCCAGCCAGGCGATCAATAATTCACCCCTCCACTTT. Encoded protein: CASQAINNSPLHF.

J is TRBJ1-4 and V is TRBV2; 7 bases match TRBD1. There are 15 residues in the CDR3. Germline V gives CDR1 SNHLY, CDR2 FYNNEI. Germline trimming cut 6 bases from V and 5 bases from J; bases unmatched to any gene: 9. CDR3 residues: CASRARQGTNEKLFF. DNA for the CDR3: TGTGCCAGCAGGGCCCGACAGGGTACAAATGAAAAACTGTTTTTT.

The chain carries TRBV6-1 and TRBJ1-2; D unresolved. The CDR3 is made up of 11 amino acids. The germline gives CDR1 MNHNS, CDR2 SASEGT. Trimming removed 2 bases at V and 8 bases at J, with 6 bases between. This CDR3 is CASSENMGYTF. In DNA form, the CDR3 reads TGTGCCAGCAGTGAAAATATGGGCTACACCTTC.

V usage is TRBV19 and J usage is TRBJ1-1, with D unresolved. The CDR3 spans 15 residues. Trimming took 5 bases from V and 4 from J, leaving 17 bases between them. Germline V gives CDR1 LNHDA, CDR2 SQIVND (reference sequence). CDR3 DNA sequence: TGTGCCAGTAGTGCGGCGACGGGCGGGAGCACTGAAGCTTTCTTT. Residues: CASSAATGGSTEAFF.

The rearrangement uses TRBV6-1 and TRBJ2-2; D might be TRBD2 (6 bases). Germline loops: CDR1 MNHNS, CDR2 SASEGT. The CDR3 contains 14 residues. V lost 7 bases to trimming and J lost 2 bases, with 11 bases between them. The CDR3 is CASKGLINTGELFF. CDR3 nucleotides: TGTGCCAGCAAGGGACTTATAAACACCGGGGAGCTGTTTTTT.

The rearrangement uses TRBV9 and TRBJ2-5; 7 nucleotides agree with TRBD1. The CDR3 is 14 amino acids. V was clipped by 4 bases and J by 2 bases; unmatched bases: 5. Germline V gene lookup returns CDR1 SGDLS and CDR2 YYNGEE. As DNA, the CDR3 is TGTGCCAGCAGCCAACGGGACAGTCAAGAGACCCAGTACTTC. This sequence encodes CASSQRDSQETQYF.

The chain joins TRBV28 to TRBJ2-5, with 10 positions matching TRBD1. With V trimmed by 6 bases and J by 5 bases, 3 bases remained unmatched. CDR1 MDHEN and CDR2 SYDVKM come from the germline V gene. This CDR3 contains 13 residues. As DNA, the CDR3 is TGTGCCAGCAGAAGGACAGGGGGGGAGACCCAGTACTTC. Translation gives CASRRTGGETQYF.

This CDR3 is CATTLMGLAGGTGELFF. CDR3 nucleotide sequence: TGTGCCACCACACTTATGGGACTAGCGGGAGGCACCGGGGAGCTGTTTTTT. The rearrangement uses TRBV27 and TRBJ2-2; 15 nucleotides align to TRBD2. The CDR3 has 17 residues. Germline lookup yields CDR1 MNHEY and CDR2 SMNVEV (reference sequence). Trimming cost V 10 bases and J 4 bases; bases outside gene matches: 10.

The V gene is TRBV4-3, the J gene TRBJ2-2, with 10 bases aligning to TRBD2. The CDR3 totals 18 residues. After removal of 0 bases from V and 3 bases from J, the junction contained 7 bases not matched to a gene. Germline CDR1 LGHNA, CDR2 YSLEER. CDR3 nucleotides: TGCGCCAGCAGCCAAGAAGCTAGCGGGAGTTACGACACCGGGGAGCTGTTTTTT. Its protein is CASSQEASGSYDTGELFF.

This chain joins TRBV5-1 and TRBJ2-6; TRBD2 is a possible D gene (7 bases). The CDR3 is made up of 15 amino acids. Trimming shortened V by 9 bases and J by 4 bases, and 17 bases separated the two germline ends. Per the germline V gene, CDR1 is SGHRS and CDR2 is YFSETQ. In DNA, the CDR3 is TGCGCCACCAAGGGGGGGGGCACCGGGGCCAACGTCCTGACTTTC. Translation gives CATKGGGTGANVLTF.

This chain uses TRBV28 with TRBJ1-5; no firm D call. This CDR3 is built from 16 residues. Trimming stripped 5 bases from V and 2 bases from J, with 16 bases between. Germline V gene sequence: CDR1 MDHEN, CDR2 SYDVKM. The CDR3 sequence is CASSISGGDGNQPQHF. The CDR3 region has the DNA TGTGCCAGCAGTATAAGTGGAGGAGATGGCAATCAGCCCCAGCATTTT.

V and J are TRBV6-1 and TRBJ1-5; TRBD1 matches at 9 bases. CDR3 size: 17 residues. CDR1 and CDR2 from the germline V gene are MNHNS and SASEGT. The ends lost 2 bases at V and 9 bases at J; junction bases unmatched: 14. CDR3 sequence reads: CASSEYSTGGIGLPQHF. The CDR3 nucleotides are TGTGCCAGCAGTGAATATTCTACAGGGGGCATAGGGTTGCCCCAGCATTTT.